These T cell receptor beta chains were read from a single sample in a study of blood T cell repertoires in COVID-19. This table comes from immunoSEQ multiplex PCR, and its TCRdb copy is limited to in-frame clones, with some not included. The sample includes hundreds of thousands of clones, more than 70% seen only once; the top ten take 7.8%. Source material: peripheral blood. The receptors derive from a woman in her fifties or sixties who had recovered from COVID-19. CDR3s include the opening cysteine and the closing phenylalanine or tryptophan. Fields, in order: clone size, V gene, J gene, D gene, CDR3 DNA, CDR3 protein. A D gene is named only where the DNA matches it firmly. Clone size is not always given. Where it is, it says once, few, many or a class for expanded clones.

abundance: .
v_gene: TRBV28
j_gene: TRBJ2-4
d_gene: TRBD1
CDR3nt: TGTGCCAGCAGAAATCAGGGGGCCGCCAAAAACATTCAGTACTTC
CDR3aa: CASRNQGAAKNIQYF

abundance: .
v_gene: TRBV7-2
j_gene: TRBJ2-2
d_gene: TRBD2
CDR3nt: TGTGCCAGCAGCCCCCAAAGCGGGGGGGCCGGGGAGCTGTTTTTT
CDR3aa: CASSPQSGGAGELFF

abundance: .
v_gene: TRBV7-2
j_gene: TRBJ1-2
d_gene: .
CDR3nt: TGTGCCAGCAGCTTAGCGAGACAGTCCGGGGGCTACACCTTC
CDR3aa: CASSLARQSGGYTF

abundance: few
v_gene: TRBV12-5
j_gene: TRBJ1-1
d_gene: .
CDR3nt: TGTGCTAGTGGGAACGGGGAGCAGTGTTTCTTT
CDR3aa: CASGNGEQCFF

abundance: once
v_gene: TRBV24-1
j_gene: TRBJ2-5
d_gene: TRBD2
CDR3nt: TGTGCCACCAGTGACCGGGGACTAGTCGGAGGGACCCAGTACTTC
CDR3aa: CATSDRGLVGGTQYF

abundance: .
v_gene: TRBV18
j_gene: TRBJ2-5
d_gene: .
CDR3nt: TGTGCCAGCTCCCCGACGCAGGGTCCCCAAGAGACCCAGTACTTC
CDR3aa: CASSPTQGPQETQYF

abundance: .
v_gene: TRBV7-2
j_gene: TRBJ2-1
d_gene: TRBD2
CDR3nt: TGTGCCAGCAGCTCCCGACTAGCGGGAGGGATCGACAATGAGCAGTTCTTC
CDR3aa: CASSSRLAGGIDNEQFF

abundance: once
v_gene: TRBV11-2
j_gene: TRBJ2-4
d_gene: .
CDR3nt: TGTGCCAGCAGCCTCATCTCAACTCGGGCCAAAAACATTCAGTACTTC
CDR3aa: CASSLISTRAKNIQYF

abundance: few
v_gene: TRBV5-1
j_gene: TRBJ1-2
d_gene: .
CDR3nt: TGCGCCAGCAGCTTGGGAGCCGACAGGAGAATTTATGGCTACACCTTC
CDR3aa: CASSLGADRRIYGYTF

abundance: once
v_gene: TRBV5-1
j_gene: TRBJ1-3
d_gene: .
CDR3nt: TGCGCCAGCAGCTTGGACAGCTCTGGAAACACCATATATTTT
CDR3aa: CASSLDSSGNTIYF

abundance: .
v_gene: TRBV4-3
j_gene: TRBJ2-4
d_gene: .
CDR3nt: TGCGCCAGCAGGATCGTGTCCGGGGAGTTAACCAAAAACATTCAGTACTTC
CDR3aa: CASRIVSGELTKNIQYF

abundance: .
v_gene: TRBV7-3
j_gene: TRBJ2-1
d_gene: TRBD2
CDR3nt: TGTGCCAGCAGCGTCACTAGCGGGATTTACAATGAGCAGTTCTTC
CDR3aa: CASSVTSGIYNEQFF

abundance: .
v_gene: TRBV5-4
j_gene: TRBJ1-2
d_gene: .
CDR3nt: TGTGCCAGCAGCTTGGCCGGTGCCAGGGACTACTATGGCTACACCTTC
CDR3aa: CASSLAGARDYYGYTF

abundance: few
v_gene: TRBV6-5
j_gene: TRBJ1-3
d_gene: .
CDR3nt: TGTGCCAGCAGTTACGACAGGACTGGAAACACCATATATTTT
CDR3aa: CASSYDRTGNTIYF

abundance: .
v_gene: TRBV20-1
j_gene: TRBJ1-2
d_gene: .
CDR3nt: TGCAGTGCTAGTTCGGCAGGCTATGGCTACACCTTC
CDR3aa: CSASSAGYGYTF

abundance: .
v_gene: TRBV6-6
j_gene: TRBJ1-4
d_gene: .
CDR3nt: TGTGCCAGCAGTCTCGGTCAGGTCGCTGAAAAACTGTTTTTT
CDR3aa: CASSLGQVAEKLFF

abundance: .
v_gene: TRBV15
j_gene: TRBJ2-7
d_gene: TRBD2
CDR3nt: TGTGCCACCAGCAGAGGGCTAGCGGTGAAAACGGGCGAGCAGTACTTC
CDR3aa: CATSRGLAVKTGEQYF

abundance: .
v_gene: TRBV5-5
j_gene: TRBJ2-3
d_gene: .
CDR3nt: TGTGCCAGCAGCTTGGCCGGTCGGGCAGGGGGCACAGATACGCAGTATTTT
CDR3aa: CASSLAGRAGGTDTQYF

abundance: .
v_gene: TRBV7-9
j_gene: TRBJ2-7
d_gene: TRBD2
CDR3nt: TGTGCCAGCAGCTTATCTCCTATCGGCGGGGGGACCTACGAGCAGTACTTC
CDR3aa: CASSLSPIGGGTYEQYF

abundance: .
v_gene: TRBV30
j_gene: TRBJ2-3
d_gene: .
CDR3nt: TGTGCCTTCGGTGATGGCACAGATACGCAGTATTTT
CDR3aa: CAFGDGTDTQYF

abundance: .
v_gene: TRBV11-2
j_gene: TRBJ2-3
d_gene: .
CDR3nt: TGTGCCAGCAGCTTTGGGGGGGCGGGCAATACGCAGTATTTT
CDR3aa: CASSFGGAGNTQYF

abundance: few
v_gene: TRBV7-2
j_gene: TRBJ1-1
d_gene: TRBD1
CDR3nt: TGTGCCAGCAGCAAGCAGGGGGGCACTGAAGCTTTCTTT
CDR3aa: CASSKQGGTEAFF

abundance: .
v_gene: TRBV9
j_gene: TRBJ2-5
d_gene: TRBD1
CDR3nt: TGTGCCAGCAGCGTAGACGTCGGGACAGCAGGAGAGACCCAGTACTTC
CDR3aa: CASSVDVGTAGETQYF

abundance: .
v_gene: TRBV7-2
j_gene: TRBJ1-6
d_gene: .
CDR3nt: TGTGCCAGCAGCTCAGGGCCGAGCTCCTATAATTCACCCCTCCACTTT
CDR3aa: CASSSGPSSYNSPLHF

abundance: .
v_gene: TRBV6-5
j_gene: TRBJ2-7
d_gene: .
CDR3nt: TGTGCCAGCAGTTACTCTTGGGGGCAGAAAGAGCAGTACTTC
CDR3aa: CASSYSWGQKEQYF

abundance: .
v_gene: TRBV30
j_gene: TRBJ1-2
d_gene: TRBD1
CDR3nt: TGTGCCTGGAGTGTAATTACAGGGGGCGGGTATGGCTACACCTTC
CDR3aa: CAWSVITGGGYGYTF

abundance: .
v_gene: TRBV13
j_gene: TRBJ2-7
d_gene: TRBD1
CDR3nt: TGTGCCAGCAGCTTAAGAGGACAGGGGCCCCTACGTTTC
CDR3aa: CASSLRGQGPLRF

abundance: once
v_gene: TRBV18
j_gene: TRBJ1-2
d_gene: TRBD1
CDR3nt: TGTGCCAGCTCACCAGGACAGGGAGGCTACACCTTC
CDR3aa: CASSPGQGGYTF

abundance: .
v_gene: TRBV7-9
j_gene: TRBJ1-4
d_gene: .
CDR3nt: TGTGCCAGCAGCCATCGGGCGGGGGGTAATGAAAAACTGTTTTTT
CDR3aa: CASSHRAGGNEKLFF

abundance: .
v_gene: TRBV6-7
j_gene: TRBJ2-7
d_gene: TRBD1
CDR3nt: TGTGCCAGCAGTTACCGAGCAGACAGGGGGAGAAAACGGACTAACCCCTCCTACGAGCAGTACTTC
CDR3aa: CASSYRADRGRKRTNPSYEQYF

abundance: .
v_gene: TRBV5-5
j_gene: TRBJ2-1
d_gene: TRBD2
CDR3nt: TGTGCCAGCAGCTTGCGAAAGGTAGCGGGAGGGGACAATGAGCAGTTCTTC
CDR3aa: CASSLRKVAGGDNEQFF

abundance: .
v_gene: TRBV7-2
j_gene: TRBJ1-3
d_gene: .
CDR3nt: TGTGCCAGCAGCCACAAGATCCTCTCTGGAAACACCATATATTTT
CDR3aa: CASSHKILSGNTIYF

abundance: .
v_gene: TRBV6-5
j_gene: TRBJ1-4
d_gene: TRBD1
CDR3nt: TGTGCCAGCAGGGGGGGACAGGATAATGAAAAACTGTTTTTT
CDR3aa: CASRGGQDNEKLFF

abundance: .
v_gene: TRBV28
j_gene: TRBJ1-2
d_gene: .
CDR3nt: TGTGCCAGCTGGGAGTCATCAGACCCAGGGGATGGCTACACCTTC
CDR3aa: CASWESSDPGDGYTF

abundance: once
v_gene: TRBV6-6
j_gene: TRBJ2-2
d_gene: .
CDR3nt: TGTGCCAGCAGTTACGTTCCCCTCACCGGGGAGCTGTTTTTT
CDR3aa: CASSYVPLTGELFF

abundance: .
v_gene: TRBV28
j_gene: TRBJ1-2
d_gene: .
CDR3nt: TGTGCCAGCAGTTCGACAGTAAACTATGGCTACACCTTC
CDR3aa: CASSSTVNYGYTF

abundance: .
v_gene: TRBV28
j_gene: TRBJ1-6
d_gene: .
CDR3nt: TGTGCCAGCAGTTTGGGGGGGAATTCACCCCTCCACTTT
CDR3aa: CASSLGGNSPLHF

abundance: .
v_gene: TRBV28
j_gene: TRBJ2-7
d_gene: .
CDR3nt: TGTGCCAGCAGTTTATCGGCAGGGCGCCACGAGCAGTACTTC
CDR3aa: CASSLSAGRHEQYF

abundance: once
v_gene: TRBV30
j_gene: TRBJ1-1
d_gene: .
CDR3nt: TGTGCCTGGAGTGGGGGACTTCGGAACACTGAAGCTTTCTTT
CDR3aa: CAWSGGLRNTEAFF

abundance: .
v_gene: TRBV5-1
j_gene: TRBJ2-3
d_gene: TRBD2
CDR3nt: TGCGCCAGCAGCTTGGCGGGGGGGCTTGACACGCAGTATTTT
CDR3aa: CASSLAGGLDTQYF

abundance: .
v_gene: TRBV5-1
j_gene: TRBJ2-7
d_gene: TRBD1
CDR3nt: TGCGCCAGCAGCTTCCGGTATTGGACAGGGGGCACCTACGAGCAGTACTTC
CDR3aa: CASSFRYWTGGTYEQYF

abundance: .
v_gene: TRBV29-1
j_gene: TRBJ2-2
d_gene: .
CDR3nt: TGCAGCGTTGGCGGAGGTTCCACCGGGGAGCTGTTTTTT
CDR3aa: CSVGGGSTGELFF

abundance: .
v_gene: TRBV19
j_gene: TRBJ1-4
d_gene: .
CDR3nt: TGTGCCAGTAGTATAGGGCAGAATAATGAAAAACTGTTTTTT
CDR3aa: CASSIGQNNEKLFF

abundance: .
v_gene: TRBV5-4
j_gene: TRBJ2-2
d_gene: TRBD1
CDR3nt: TGTGCCAGCAGCCGGGACAGGGCGGCCGGGGAGCTGTTTTTT
CDR3aa: CASSRDRAAGELFF

abundance: many
v_gene: TRBV19
j_gene: TRBJ1-2
d_gene: TRBD1
CDR3nt: TGTGCCAGTAGTCCGCGGACAGGGATGACTGGCTACACCTTC
CDR3aa: CASSPRTGMTGYTF

abundance: .
v_gene: TRBV4-3
j_gene: TRBJ1-1
d_gene: .
CDR3nt: TGCGCCAGCAGCCAAGATCTTGACACAAGCCGGTGGGCTTTCTTT
CDR3aa: CASSQDLDTSRWAFF

abundance: .
v_gene: TRBV5-4
j_gene: TRBJ1-2
d_gene: TRBD1
CDR3nt: TGTGCCAGCAGCTTAGAGACAGGGGCGCCGTATGGCTACACCTTC
CDR3aa: CASSLETGAPYGYTF

abundance: .
v_gene: TRBV4-3
j_gene: TRBJ2-2
d_gene: .
CDR3nt: TGCGCCAGCAGCCAAGAGGCGGGGAGAAACACCGGGGAGCTGTTTTTT
CDR3aa: CASSQEAGRNTGELFF

abundance: .
v_gene: TRBV10-2
j_gene: TRBJ2-2
d_gene: .
CDR3nt: TGCGCCAGCAGGGGGCAGGGGAGCACCGGGGAGCTGTTTTTT
CDR3aa: CASRGQGSTGELFF

abundance: few
v_gene: TRBV7-3
j_gene: TRBJ1-2
d_gene: .
CDR3nt: TGTGCCAGCAGCCCGATGGGGGGATCGGGTGGCTACACCTTC
CDR3aa: CASSPMGGSGGYTF

abundance: once
v_gene: TRBV28
j_gene: TRBJ2-7
d_gene: TRBD2
CDR3nt: TGTGCCAGCAGTCCAGCGGGAATAACGTACGAGCAGTACTTC
CDR3aa: CASSPAGITYEQYF

abundance: .
v_gene: TRBV7-9
j_gene: TRBJ1-2
d_gene: .
CDR3nt: TGTGCCAGCAGCTTAGCGGGCAGAGCAGGTGGCTACACCTTC
CDR3aa: CASSLAGRAGGYTF

abundance: .
v_gene: TRBV4-3
j_gene: TRBJ2-1
d_gene: TRBD2
CDR3nt: TGCGCCAGCAGCCGGGGGGGACTAGCGGGATACAATGAGCAGTTCTTC
CDR3aa: CASSRGGLAGYNEQFF

abundance: .
v_gene: TRBV7-3
j_gene: TRBJ2-2
d_gene: .
CDR3nt: TGTGCCAGCAGCTTAGCGGTCGGGGAGCTGTTTTTT
CDR3aa: CASSLAVGELFF

abundance: .
v_gene: TRBV7-2
j_gene: TRBJ2-1
d_gene: TRBD1
CDR3nt: TGTGCCAGCAGCTCGGGACAGGGGGGGAGGAATGAGCAGTTCTTC
CDR3aa: CASSSGQGGRNEQFF